The 5 T cell receptor beta chains reported below all come from one sample, sequenced in a study of cytomegalovirus exposure and HLA in healthy donors. 60 Vbeta and 13 Jbeta primers were used in PCR. Libraries were prepared by immunoSEQ multiplex PCR; TCRdb keeps only in-frame clonotypes and omits some of them. The sample has under 150,000 clones, under 70% seen once. Source material: PBMCs. These receptors originate from a man aged 18 to 35 in good health and CMV-seropositive.

This sequence joins TRBV15 and TRBJ2-5, with TRBD2 identical over 10 bases. After removal of 5 bases from V and 5 bases from J, the junction contained 5 bases not matched to a gene. The CDR3 length is 14 residues. Germline CDR1 and CDR2: LNHNV and YYDKDF (reference sequence). The DNA for the CDR3 is TGTGCCACCAGCCCACTAGCGGGGAGTGAGACCCAGTACTTC. Protein product: CATSPLAGSETQYF. The complete variable domain, with remaining parts taken from reference TRBV15 and TRBJ2-5, reads DAMVIQNPRYQVTQFGKPVTLSCSQTLNHNVMYWYQQKSSQAPKLLFHYYDKDFNNEADTPDNFQSRRPNTSFCFLDIRSPGLGDTAMYLCATSPLAGSETQYFGPGTRLLVL.

The V gene is TRBV28, the J gene TRBJ1-2; 8 nucleotides align to TRBD1. This CDR3 has 13 amino acids. J lost 6 bases, V lost 8 bases, and 8 bases had no gene match. From germline, CDR1 is MDHEN and CDR2 SYDVKM. This CDR3 reads CASLQGVADGYTF. The CDR3 nucleotides read TGTGCCAGCCTACAGGGGGTGGCGGATGGCTACACCTTC.

This sequence joins TRBV9 and TRBJ2-5; 7 nucleotides match TRBD2. V was clipped by 4 bases and J by 5 bases; unmatched bases: 14. Germline CDR1 reads SGDLS; CDR2 reads YYNGEE. The CDR3 extends over 16 amino acids. The CDR3: CASSPGESGEWETQYF. The CDR3, as DNA: TGTGCCAGCAGCCCAGGCGAGAGCGGGGAGTGGGAGACCCAGTACTTC. The complete variable domain, with remaining parts taken from reference TRBV9 and TRBJ2-5, reads DSGVTQTPKHLITATGQRVTLRCSPRSGDLSVYWYQQSLDQGLQFLIQYYNGEERAKGNILERFSAQQFPDLHSELNLSSLELGDSALYFCASSPGESGEWETQYFGPGTRLLVL.

This clone was recorded once. The gene calls are TRBV11-2 and TRBJ2-7, with TRBD2 as a possible D gene (6 bases). This CDR3 is built from 13 residues. In germline, CDR1 is SGHAT, CDR2 FQNNGV. Deletions cut 5 bases from V and 3 bases from J, with 11 bases between. This chain's CDR3 is CASSQDYRYEQYV. The DNA for the CDR3 is TGTGCCAGCAGCCAGGACTACCGCTACGAGCAGTACGTC.

The chain carries TRBV4-1 and TRBJ2-5, with 9 positions matching TRBD1. V dropped 3 bases and J dropped 5; count of bases not matched to a gene: 10. The germline V gene encodes CDR1 MGHRA and CDR2 YSYEKL. The CDR3 covers 16 residues. This chain's CDR3 is CASSQGTGLSGETQYF. The CDR3 bases are TGCGCCAGCAGCCAGGGGACAGGGTTGTCCGGGGAGACCCAGTACTTC.